Reported below is one T cell receptor beta chain. The antigen remains undetermined. Germline assignment: CDR1 MNHNY and CDR2 SVGAGI (reference sequence). V dropped 7 bases and J dropped 2 bases, with 11 bases sitting between them. This CDR3 is 13 amino acids long. This specimen belongs to a study of T-cell memory formation after mild COVID-19. Study findings and constraints: Some responding clones appeared in pre-infection memory, suggesting cross-reactive memory joined.

TCRdb ran MiXCR on the 5' RACE reads and lists one entry per CDR3 protein. The sample contains roughly 310,000 distinct CDR3 sequences, approximately 16% of which appear only once. The sequence derives from a man aged 18-30 years who had mild COVID-19 (a few samples of this study predate the infection). Cell type and time point are not known. Sequencing was done on a sample of PBMCs or a T cell subset sorted from them (not recorded which). V usage is TRBV6-6 and J usage is TRBJ1-2; D gene uncertain. As DNA, the CDR3 is TGTGCCAGCATCTTCGCGTGGAACTATGGCTACACCTTC. This translates into CASIFAWNYGYTF.